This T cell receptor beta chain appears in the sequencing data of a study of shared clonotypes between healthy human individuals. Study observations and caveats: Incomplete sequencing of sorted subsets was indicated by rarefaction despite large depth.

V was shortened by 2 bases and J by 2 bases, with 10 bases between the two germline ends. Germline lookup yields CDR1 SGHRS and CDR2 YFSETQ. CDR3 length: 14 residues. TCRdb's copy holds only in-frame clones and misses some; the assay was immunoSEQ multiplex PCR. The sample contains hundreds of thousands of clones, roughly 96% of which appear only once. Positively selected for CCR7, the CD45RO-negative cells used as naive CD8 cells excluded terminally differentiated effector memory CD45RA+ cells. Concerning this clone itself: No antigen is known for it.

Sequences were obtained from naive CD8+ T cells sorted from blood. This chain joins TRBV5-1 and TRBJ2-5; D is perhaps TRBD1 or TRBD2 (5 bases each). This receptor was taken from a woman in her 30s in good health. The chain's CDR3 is CASSLRGPQETQYF. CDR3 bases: TGCGCCAGCAGCTTAAGGGGACCACAAGAGACCCAGTACTTC.